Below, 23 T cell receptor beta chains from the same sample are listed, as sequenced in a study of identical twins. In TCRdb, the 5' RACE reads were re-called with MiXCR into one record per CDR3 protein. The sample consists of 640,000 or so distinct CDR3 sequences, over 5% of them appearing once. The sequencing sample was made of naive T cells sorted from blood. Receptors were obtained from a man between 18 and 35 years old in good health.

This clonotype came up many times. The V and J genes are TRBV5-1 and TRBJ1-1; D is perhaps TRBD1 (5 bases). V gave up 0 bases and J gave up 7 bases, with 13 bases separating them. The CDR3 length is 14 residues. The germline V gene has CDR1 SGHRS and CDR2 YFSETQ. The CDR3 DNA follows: TGCGCCAGCAGCTTGGAGAGGGGCTCCAGTGAAGCTTTCTTT. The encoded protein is CASSLERGSSEAFF.

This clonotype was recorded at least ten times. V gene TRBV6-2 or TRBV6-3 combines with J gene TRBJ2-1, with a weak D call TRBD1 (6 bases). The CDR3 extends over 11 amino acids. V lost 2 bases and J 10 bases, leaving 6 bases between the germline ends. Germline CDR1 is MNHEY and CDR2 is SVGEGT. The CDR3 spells CASSYGTEQFF. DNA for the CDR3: TGTGCCAGCAGTTACGGGACAGAGCAGTTCTTC.

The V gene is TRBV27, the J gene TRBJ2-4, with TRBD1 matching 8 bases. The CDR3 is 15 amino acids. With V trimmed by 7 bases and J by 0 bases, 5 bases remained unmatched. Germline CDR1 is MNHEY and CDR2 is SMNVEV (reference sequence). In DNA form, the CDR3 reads TGTGCCAGCACTAGGACAGGGTTAGCCAAAAACATTCAGTACTTC. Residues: CASTRTGLAKNIQYF.

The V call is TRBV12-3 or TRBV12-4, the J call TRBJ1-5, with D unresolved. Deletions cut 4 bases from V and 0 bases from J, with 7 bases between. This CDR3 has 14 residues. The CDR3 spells CASSSTNSNQPQHF. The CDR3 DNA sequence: TGTGCCAGCAGTTCAACCAATAGCAATCAGCCCCAGCATTTT.

In nucleotides, the CDR3 is TGCGCCAGCAGCTTAAGACAGGACAAAGAGACCCAGTACTTC. Encoded protein: CASSLRQDKETQYF. The rearrangement links TRBV5-1 to TRBJ2-5; D may be TRBD1 (6 bases). The CDR3 sequence is 14 residues long. The V gene lost 2 bases and the J gene lost 3 bases, with 11 bases spanning the gap. The V gene's germline CDR1 is SGHRS and CDR2 YFSETQ.

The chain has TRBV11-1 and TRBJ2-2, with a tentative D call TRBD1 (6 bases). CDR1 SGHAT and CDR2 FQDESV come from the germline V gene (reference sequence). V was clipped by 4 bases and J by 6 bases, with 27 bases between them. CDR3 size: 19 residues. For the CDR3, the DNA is TGTGCCAGCAGCTCTCATCCAGGGGCCGCTATGTTTCTAGCCGGGGAGCTGTTTTTT. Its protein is CASSSHPGAAMFLAGELFF.

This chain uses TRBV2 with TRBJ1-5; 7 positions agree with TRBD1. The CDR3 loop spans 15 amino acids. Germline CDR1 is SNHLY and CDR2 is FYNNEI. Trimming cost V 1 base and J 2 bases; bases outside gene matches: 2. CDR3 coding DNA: TGTGCCAGCAGTGAAGACAGGGGTGGCAATCAGCCCCAGCATTTT. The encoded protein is CASSEDRGGNQPQHF. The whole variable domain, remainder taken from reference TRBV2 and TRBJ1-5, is EPEVTQTPSHQVTQMGQEVILRCVPISNHLYFYWYRQILGQKVEFLVSFYNNEISEKSEIFDDQFSVERPDGSNFTLKIRSTKLEDSAMYFCASSEDRGGNQPQHFGDGTRLSIL.

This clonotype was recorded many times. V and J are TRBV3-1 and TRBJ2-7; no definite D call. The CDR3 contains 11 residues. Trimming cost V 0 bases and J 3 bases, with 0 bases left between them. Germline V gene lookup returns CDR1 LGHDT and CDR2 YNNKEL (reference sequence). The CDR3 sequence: CASSQDYEQYF. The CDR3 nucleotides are TGTGCCAGCAGCCAAGACTACGAGCAGTACTTC.

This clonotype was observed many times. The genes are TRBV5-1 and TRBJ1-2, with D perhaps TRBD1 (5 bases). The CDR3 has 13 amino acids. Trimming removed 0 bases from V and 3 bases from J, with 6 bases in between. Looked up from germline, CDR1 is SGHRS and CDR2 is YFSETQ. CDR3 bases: TGCGCCAGCAGCTTGGAGACAGACTATGGCTACACCTTC. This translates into CASSLETDYGYTF.

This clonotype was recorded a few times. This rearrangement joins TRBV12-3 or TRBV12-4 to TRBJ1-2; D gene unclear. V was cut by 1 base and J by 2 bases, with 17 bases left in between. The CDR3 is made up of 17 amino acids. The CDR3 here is CASSLVLGRGLNYGYTF. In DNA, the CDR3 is TGTGCCAGCAGTTTAGTACTAGGGAGAGGACTCAACTATGGCTACACCTTC.

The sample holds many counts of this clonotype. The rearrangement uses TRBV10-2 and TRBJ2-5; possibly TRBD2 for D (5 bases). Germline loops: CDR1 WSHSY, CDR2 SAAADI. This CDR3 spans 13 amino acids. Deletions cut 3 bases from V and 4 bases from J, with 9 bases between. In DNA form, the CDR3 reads TGCGCCAGCAGTGATCGGGGAGTAGAGACCCAGTACTTC. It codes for CASSDRGVETQYF.

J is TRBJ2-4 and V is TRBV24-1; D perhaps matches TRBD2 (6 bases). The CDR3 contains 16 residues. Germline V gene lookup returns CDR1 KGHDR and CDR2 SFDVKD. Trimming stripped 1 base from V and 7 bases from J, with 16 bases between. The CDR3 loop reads CATSDFRGEGRNIQYF. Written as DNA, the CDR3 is TGTGCCACCAGTGATTTTAGGGGTGAGGGGAGGAACATTCAGTACTTC.

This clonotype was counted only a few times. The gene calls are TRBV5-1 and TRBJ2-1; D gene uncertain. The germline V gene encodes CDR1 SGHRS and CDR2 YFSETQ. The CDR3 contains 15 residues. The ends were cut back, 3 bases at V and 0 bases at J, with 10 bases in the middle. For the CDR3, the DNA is TGCGCCAGCAGCTCGGACGGAAGCTCCTACAATGAGCAGTTCTTC. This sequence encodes CASSSDGSSYNEQFF.

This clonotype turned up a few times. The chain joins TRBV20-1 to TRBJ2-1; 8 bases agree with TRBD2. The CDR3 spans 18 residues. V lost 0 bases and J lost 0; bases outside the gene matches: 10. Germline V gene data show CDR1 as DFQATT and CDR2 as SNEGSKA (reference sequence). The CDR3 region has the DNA TGCAGTGCTAGAGATCAGGAGACTAGCGACGACTCCTACAATGAGCAGTTCTTC. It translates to CSARDQETSDDSYNEQFF.

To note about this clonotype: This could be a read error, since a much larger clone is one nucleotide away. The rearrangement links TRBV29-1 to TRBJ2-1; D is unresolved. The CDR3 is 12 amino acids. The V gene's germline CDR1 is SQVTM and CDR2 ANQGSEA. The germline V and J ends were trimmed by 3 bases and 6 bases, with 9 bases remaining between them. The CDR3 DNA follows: TGCAGCGTTGAGTACATGGCCAATGAGCAGTTCTTC. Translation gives CSVEYMANEQFF.

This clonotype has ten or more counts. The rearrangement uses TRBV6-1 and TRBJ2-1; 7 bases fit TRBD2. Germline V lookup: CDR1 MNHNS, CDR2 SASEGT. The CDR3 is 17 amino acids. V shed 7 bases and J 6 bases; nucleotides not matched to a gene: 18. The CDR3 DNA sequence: TGTGCCAGCAAAAGCGGGATTCCGAGTTTTGAGGTCAATGAGCAGTTCTTC. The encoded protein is CASKSGIPSFEVNEQFF.

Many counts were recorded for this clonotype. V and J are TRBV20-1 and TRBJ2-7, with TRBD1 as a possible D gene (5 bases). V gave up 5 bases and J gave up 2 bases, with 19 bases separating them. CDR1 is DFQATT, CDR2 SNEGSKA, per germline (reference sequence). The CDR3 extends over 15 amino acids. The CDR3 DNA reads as TGCAGTGCTCCCGACGATGAGGACAACACCTACGAGCAGTACTTC. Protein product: CSAPDDEDNTYEQYF.

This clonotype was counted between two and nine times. The CDR3 region is CSARPPEAFF. DNA of the CDR3: TGCAGTGCCAGGCCCCCTGAAGCTTTCTTT. The chain has TRBV20-1 and TRBJ1-1, with D unresolved. V was trimmed by 6 bases and J by 6 bases, leaving 8 bases between them. Germline loops: CDR1 DFQATT, CDR2 SNEGSKA (reference sequence). This CDR3 spans 10 amino acids.

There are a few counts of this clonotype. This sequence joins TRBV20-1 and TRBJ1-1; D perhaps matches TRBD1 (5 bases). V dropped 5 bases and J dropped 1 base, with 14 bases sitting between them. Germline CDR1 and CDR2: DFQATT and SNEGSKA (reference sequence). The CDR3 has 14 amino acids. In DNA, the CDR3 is TGCAGTGCTCGAAGGAGGGGAGAGAACACTGAAGCTTTCTTT. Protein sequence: CSARRRGENTEAFF.

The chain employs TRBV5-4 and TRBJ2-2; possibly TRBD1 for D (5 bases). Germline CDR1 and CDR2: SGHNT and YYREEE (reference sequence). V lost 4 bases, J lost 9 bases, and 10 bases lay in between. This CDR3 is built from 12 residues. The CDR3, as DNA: TGTGCCAGCAGCCGACAGTCCCGGGAGCTGTTTTTT. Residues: CASSRQSRELFF.

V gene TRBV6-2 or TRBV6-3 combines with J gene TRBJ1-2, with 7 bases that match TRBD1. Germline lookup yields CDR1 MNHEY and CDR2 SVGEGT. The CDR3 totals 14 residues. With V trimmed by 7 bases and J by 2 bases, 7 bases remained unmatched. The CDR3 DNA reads TGTGCCAGCACCCTCAGGGGGAACAACTATGGCTACACCTTC. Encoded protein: CASTLRGNNYGYTF.

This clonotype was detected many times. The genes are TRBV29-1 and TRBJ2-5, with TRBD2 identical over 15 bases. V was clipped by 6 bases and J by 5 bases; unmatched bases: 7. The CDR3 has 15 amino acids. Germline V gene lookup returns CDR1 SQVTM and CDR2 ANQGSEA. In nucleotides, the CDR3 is TGCAGCGTGTGGACTAGCGGGAGGGCCGGGGAGACCCAGTACTTC. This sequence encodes CSVWTSGRAGETQYF.

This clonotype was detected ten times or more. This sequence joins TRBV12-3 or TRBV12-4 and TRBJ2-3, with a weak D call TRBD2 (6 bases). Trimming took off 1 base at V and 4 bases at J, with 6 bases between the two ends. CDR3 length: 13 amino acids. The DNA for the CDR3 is TGTGCCAGCAGTTTAGGGGACTCAGATACGCAGTATTTT. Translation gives CASSLGDSDTQYF.